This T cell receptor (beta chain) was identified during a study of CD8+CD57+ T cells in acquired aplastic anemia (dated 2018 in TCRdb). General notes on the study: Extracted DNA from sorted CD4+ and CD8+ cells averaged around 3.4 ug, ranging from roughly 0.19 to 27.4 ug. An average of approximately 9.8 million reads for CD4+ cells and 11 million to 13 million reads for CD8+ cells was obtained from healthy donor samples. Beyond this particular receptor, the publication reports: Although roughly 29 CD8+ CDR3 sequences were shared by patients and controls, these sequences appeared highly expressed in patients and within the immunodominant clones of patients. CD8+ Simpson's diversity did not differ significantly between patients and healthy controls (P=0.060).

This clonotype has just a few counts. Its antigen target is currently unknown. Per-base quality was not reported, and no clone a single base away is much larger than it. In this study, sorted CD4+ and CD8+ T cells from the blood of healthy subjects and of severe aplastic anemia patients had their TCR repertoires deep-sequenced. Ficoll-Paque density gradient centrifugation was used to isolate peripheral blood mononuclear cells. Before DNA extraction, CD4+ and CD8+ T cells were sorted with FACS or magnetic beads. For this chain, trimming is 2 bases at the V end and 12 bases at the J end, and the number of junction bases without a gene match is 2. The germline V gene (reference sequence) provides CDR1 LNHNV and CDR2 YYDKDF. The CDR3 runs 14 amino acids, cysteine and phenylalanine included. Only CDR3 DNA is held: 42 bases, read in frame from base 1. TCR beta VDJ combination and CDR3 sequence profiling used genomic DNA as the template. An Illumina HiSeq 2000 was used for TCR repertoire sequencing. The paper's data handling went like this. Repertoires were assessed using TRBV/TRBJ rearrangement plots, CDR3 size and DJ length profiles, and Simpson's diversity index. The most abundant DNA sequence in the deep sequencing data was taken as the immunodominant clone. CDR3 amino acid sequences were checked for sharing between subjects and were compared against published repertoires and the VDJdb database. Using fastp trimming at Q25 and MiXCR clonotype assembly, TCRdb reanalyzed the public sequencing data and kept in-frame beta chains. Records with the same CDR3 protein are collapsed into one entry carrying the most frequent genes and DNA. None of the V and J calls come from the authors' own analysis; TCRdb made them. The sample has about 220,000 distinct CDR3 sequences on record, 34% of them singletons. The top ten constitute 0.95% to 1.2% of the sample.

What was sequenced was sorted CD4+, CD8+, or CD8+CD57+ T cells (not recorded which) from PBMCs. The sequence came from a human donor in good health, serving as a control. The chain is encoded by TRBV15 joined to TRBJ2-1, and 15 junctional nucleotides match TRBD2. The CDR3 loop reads CATSRRTSGRGQFF. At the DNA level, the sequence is TGTGCCACCAGCAGACGGACTAGCGGGAGGGGGCAGTTCTTC.